This TCR beta chain was recorded in a study of identifying expanded T cells in peripheral blood. Overall study findings and caveats: Technical replicates showed approximately 1.2 changed clones; roughly two weeks roughly 15; four weeks 19. Across healthy donors, higher total template counts meant significantly greater approximately two-week count variance.

During the collection period, no donor immune events like infections were recorded. The table came from immunoSEQ multiplex PCR; TCRdb's copy has only in-frame clones and leaves some out. The sample yields 50,000 to 65,000 clones, roughly 89% seen once. Comment on this clone: The antigen is undetermined.

The germline CDR1 and CDR2 sequences are SGHNT and YYREEE (reference sequence). The length of the CDR3 is 15 residues. The V and J ends lost 0 bases and 5 bases respectively, with 15 bases between them. V is TRBV5-4 and J is TRBJ2-7; weak D call: TRBD2 (6 bases). The specimen sequenced was blood. This TCR derives from a person between 18 and 75 years old in good health. The CDR3: CASSLDAGPAHEQYF. The CDR3 DNA is TGTGCCAGCAGCTTGGATGCGGGACCCGCCCACGAGCAGTACTTC. Looking up the rest from reference TRBV5-4 and TRBJ2-7 gives the full variable domain: ETGVTQSPTHLIKTRGQQVTLRCSSQSGHNTVSWYQQALGQGPQFIFQYYREEENGRGNFPPRFSGLQFPNYSSELNVNALELDDSALYLCASSLDAGPAHEQYFGPGTRLTVT.